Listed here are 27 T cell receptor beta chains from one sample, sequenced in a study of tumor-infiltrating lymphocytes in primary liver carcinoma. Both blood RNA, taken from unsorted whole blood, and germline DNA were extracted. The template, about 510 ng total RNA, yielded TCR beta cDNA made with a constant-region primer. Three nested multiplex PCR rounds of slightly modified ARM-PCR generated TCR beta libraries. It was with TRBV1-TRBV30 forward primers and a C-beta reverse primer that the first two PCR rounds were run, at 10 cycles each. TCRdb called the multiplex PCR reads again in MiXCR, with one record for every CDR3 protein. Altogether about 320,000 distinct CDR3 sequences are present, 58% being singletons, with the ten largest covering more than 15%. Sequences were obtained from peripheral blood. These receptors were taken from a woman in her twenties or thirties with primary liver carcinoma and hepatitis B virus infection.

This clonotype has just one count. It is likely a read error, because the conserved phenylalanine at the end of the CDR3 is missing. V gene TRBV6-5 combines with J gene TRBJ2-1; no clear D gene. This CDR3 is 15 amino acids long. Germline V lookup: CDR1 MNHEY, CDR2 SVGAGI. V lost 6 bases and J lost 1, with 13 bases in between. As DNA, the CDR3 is TGTGCCAGCAGCCTCGAGAGACCTTCCTACAATGAGCAGTTCCTC. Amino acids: CASSLERPSYNEQFL.

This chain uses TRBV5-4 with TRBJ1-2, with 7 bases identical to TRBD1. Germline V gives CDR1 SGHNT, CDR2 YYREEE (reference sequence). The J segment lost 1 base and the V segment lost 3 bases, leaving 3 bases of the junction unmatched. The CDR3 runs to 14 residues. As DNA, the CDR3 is TGTGCCAGCAGCTCGGGACAGTATAACTATGGCTACACCTTC. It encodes CASSSGQYNYGYTF. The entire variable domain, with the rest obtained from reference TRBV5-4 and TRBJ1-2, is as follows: ETGVTQSPTHLIKTRGQQVTLRCSSQSGHNTVSWYQQALGQGPQFIFQYYREEENGRGNFPPRFSGLQFPNYSSELNVNALELDDSALYLCASSSGQYNYGYTFGSGTRLTVV.

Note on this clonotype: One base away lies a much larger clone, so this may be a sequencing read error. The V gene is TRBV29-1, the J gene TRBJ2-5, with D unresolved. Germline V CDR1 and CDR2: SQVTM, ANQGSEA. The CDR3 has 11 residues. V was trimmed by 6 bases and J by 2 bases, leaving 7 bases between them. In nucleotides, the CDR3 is TGCAGCGTGTCTGAACAAGAGACCCAGTACTTC. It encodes CSVSEQETQYF.

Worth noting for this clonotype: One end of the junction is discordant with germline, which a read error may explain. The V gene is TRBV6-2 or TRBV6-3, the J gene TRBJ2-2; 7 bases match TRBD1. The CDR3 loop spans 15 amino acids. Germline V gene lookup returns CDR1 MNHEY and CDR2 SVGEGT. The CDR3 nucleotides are TGTGCCAGCAGACGCCGGGACAGAGTTTCCGGGGTGCTGTTTTTT. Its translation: CASRRRDRVSGVLFF.

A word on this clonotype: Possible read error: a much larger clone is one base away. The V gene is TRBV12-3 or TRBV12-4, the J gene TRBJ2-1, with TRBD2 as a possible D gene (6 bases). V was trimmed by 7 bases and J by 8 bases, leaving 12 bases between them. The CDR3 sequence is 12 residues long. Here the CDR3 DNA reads TGTGCCAGCAATACCGGGAGCGATGAGCAGTTCTTC. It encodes CASNTGSDEQFF.

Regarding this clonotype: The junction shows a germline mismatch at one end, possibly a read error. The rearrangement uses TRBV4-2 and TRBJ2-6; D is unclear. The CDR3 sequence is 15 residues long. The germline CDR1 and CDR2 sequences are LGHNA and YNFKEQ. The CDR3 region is CPSSQDRCGANVLTF. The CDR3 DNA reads TGTCCCAGCAGCCAAGACCGCTGTGGGGCCAACGTCCTGACTTTC.

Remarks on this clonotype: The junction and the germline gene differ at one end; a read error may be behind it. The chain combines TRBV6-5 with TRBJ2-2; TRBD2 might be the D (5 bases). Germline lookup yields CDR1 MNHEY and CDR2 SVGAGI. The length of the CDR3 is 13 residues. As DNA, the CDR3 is TGTGCCAGCATGAAACGCAACACCGGGGAACTGTTTTTT. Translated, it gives CASMKRNTGELFF.

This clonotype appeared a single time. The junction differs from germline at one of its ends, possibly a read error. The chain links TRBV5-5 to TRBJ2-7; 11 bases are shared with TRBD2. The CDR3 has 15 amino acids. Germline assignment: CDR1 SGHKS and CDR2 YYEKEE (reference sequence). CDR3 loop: CVSSFTSGRPNEQYF. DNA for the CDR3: TGTGTCAGCAGCTTTACTAGCGGGAGACCGAACGAGCAGTACTTC.

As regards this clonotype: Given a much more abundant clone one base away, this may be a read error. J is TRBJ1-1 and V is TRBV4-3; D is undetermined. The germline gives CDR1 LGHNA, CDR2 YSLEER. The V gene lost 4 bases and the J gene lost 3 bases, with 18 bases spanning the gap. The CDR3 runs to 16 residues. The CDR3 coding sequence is TGCGCCAGCAGCCGAGGCCAGTTACAGAGCCACACTGAAGCTTTCTTT. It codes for CASSRGQLQSHTEAFF.

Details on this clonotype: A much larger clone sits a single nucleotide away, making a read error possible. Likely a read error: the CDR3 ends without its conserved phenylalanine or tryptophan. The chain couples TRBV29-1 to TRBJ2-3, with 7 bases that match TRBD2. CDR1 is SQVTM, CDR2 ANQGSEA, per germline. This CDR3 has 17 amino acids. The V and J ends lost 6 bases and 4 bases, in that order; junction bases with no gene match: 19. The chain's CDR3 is CSVGEESGRWSPDTQYL. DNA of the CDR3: TGCAGCGTGGGGGAGGAATCCGGGAGGTGGTCACCAGATACGCAGTATCTT.

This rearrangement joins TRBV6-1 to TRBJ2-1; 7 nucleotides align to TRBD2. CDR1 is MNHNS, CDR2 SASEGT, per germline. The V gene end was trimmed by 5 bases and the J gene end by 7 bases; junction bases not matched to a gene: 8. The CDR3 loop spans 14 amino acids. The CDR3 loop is CASSSSGMGNEQFF. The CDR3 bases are TGTGCCAGCAGTTCGAGCGGGATGGGGAATGAGCAGTTCTTC.

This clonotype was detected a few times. CDR3 sequence: CASSYSGRRGYTF. CDR3 bases: TGTGCCAGCAGTTACTCGGGGCGTCGTGGCTACACCTTC. This sequence joins TRBV6-2 or TRBV6-3 and TRBJ1-2, with D possibly matching TRBD1 (5 bases). V lost 0 bases and J 7 bases, leaving 9 bases between the germline ends. Looked up from germline, CDR1 is MNHEY and CDR2 is SVGEGT. The CDR3 extends over 13 amino acids.

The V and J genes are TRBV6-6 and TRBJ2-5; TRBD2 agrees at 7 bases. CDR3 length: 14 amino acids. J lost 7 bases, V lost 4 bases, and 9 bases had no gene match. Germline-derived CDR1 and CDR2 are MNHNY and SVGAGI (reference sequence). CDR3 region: CASSSLGGRGTQYF. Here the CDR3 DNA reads TGTGCCAGCAGTTCCCTCGGGGGGAGAGGGACCCAGTACTTC.

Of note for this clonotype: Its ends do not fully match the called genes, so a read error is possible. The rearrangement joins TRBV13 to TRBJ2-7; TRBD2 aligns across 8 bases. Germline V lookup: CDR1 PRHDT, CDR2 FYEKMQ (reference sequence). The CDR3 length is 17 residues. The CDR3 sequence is CASSSLDTAGASYEQYF. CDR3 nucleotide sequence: TGCGCCAGCAGCTCTCTAGATACAGCGGGAGCATCCTACGAGCAGTACTTC.

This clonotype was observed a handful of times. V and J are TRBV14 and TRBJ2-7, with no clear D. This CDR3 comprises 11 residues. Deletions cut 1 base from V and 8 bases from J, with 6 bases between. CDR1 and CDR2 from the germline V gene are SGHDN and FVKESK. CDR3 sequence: CASSQGTKQYF. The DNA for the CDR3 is TGTGCCAGCAGCCAAGGGACGAAGCAGTACTTC.

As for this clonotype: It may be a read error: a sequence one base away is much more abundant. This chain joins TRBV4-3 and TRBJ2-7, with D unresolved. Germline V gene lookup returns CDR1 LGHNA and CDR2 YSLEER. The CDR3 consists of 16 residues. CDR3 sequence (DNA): TGCGCCAGCAGGCAAGGCCCGTCATGGAGCTCCTACGAGCAGTACTTC. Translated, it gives CASRQGPSWSSYEQYF.

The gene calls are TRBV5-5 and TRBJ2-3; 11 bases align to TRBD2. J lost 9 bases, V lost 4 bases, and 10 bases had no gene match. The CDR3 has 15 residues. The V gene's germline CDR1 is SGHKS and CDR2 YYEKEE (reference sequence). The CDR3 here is CASSRLAGYTGTQYF. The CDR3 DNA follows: TGTGCCAGCAGCCGACTAGCGGGATACACAGGCACGCAGTATTTT.

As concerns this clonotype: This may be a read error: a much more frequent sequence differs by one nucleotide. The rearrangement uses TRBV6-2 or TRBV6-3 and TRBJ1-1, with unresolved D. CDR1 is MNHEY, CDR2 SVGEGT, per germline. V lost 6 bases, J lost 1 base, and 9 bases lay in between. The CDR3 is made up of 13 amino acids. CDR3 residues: CASSPSGNTEAFF. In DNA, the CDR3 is TGTGCCAGCAGCCCCTCTGGGAACACTGAAGCTTTCTTT.

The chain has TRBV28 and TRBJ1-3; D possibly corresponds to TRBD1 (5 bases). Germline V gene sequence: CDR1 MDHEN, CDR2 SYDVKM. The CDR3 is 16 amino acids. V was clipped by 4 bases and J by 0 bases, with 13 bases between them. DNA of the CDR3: TGTGCCAGCAGTTCGTCGGGGGTCCTCTCTGGAAACACCATATATTTT. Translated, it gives CASSSSGVLSGNTIYF.

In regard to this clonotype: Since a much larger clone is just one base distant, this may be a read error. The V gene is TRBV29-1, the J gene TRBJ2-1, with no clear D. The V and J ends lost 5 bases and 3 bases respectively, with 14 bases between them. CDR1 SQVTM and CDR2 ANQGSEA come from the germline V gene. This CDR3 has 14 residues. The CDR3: CSVWWLVGYNEQFF. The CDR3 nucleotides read TGCAGCGTTTGGTGGCTAGTCGGCTACAATGAGCAGTTCTTC.

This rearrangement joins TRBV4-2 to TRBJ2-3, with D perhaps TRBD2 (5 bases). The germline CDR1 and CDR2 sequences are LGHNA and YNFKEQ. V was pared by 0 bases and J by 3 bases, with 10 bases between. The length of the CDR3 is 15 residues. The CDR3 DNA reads TGTGCCAGCAGCCAAGAAGCGGTCTTAACAGATACGCAGTATTTT. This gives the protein CASSQEAVLTDTQYF.

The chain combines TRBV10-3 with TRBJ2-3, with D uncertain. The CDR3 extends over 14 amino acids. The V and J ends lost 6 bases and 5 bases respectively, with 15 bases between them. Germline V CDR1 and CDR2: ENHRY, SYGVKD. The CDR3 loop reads CAISQSRSKDTQYF. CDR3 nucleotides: TGTGCCATCAGCCAGTCCAGATCCAAAGATACGCAGTATTTT.

CDR3 residues: CAISDPGTRRAEAFF. The CDR3 DNA follows: TGTGCCATCAGTGATCCTGGGACACGGCGGGCTGAAGCTTTCTTT. V usage is TRBV10-3 and J usage is TRBJ1-1; maybe TRBD1 (6 bases). The CDR3 extends over 15 amino acids. V was cut by 3 bases and J by 6 bases, with 17 bases left in between. From germline, CDR1 is ENHRY and CDR2 SYGVKD.

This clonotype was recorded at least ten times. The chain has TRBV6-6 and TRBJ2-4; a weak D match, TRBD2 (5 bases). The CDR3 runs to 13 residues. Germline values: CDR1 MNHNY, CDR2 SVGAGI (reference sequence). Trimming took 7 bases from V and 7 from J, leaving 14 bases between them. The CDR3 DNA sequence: TGTGCCAGCACGTCGGGATTGGGGAACATTCAGTACTTC. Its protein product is CASTSGLGNIQYF.

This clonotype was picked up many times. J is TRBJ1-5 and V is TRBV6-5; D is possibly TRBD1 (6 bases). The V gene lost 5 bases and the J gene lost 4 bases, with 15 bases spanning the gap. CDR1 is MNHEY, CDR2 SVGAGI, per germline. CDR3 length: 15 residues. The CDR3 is CASSPSRQANQPQHF. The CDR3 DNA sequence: TGTGCCAGCAGTCCCTCGAGACAGGCTAATCAGCCCCAGCATTTT.

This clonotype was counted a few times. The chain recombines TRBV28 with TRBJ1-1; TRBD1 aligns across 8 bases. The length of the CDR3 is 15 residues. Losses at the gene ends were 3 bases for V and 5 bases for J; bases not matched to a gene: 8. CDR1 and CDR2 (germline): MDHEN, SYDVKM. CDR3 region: CASSFFRGQFTEAFF. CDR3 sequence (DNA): TGTGCCAGCAGTTTTTTCAGGGGGCAGTTTACTGAAGCTTTCTTT.

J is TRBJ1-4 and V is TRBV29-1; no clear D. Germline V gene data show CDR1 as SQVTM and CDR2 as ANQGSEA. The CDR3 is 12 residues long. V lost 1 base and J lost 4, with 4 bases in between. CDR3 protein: CSVEGNNEKLFF. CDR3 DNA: TGCAGCGTTGAAGGGAATAATGAAAAACTGTTTTTT.